Listed below are T cell receptor beta chains from one sample, sequenced in a study of PD-L1 blockade in urothelial cancer. The data were produced by immunoSEQ multiplex PCR, yet TCRdb's version contains in-frame clones alone and is incomplete. The sample lists 100,000 or so clones; around 85% were seen once. Specimen: PBMCs, collected around atezolizumab (anti-PD-L1) treatment. Receptor source: a man aged 50 or older with urothelial cancer. Each CDR3 is given with its conserved first and last residue.

v_gene	j_gene	CDR3aa
TRBV7-8	TRBJ1-1	CASSSSPGNMNTEAFF
TRBV6-1	TRBJ1-6	CASILSPQGSPLHF
TRBV7-9	TRBJ2-1	CASSLGEGKQFF
TRBV2	TRBJ2-7	CASTVGSKDYEQYF
TRBV5-1	TRBJ2-6	CASSPPLGAGANVLTF
TRBV7-9	TRBJ2-2	CASSFAGSYTGELFF
TRBV2	TRBJ2-4	CASSMGGPGLAGGELNIQYF
TRBV7-3	TRBJ2-3	CASSLAGQSTDTQYF
TRBV5-1	TRBJ2-5	CASSLGGQDAYQETQYF
TRBV27	TRBJ1-5	CASSPLPRLLRPQHF
TRBV27	TRBJ2-7	CASRLTGTSGRALYEQYF
TRBV6-5	TRBJ1-1	CASSYSTGGEAFF
TRBV27	TRBJ2-3	CASSPAASGTTDTQYF
TRBV7-9	TRBJ1-4	CASSFGGDGEKLFF
TRBV28	TRBJ1-3	CASSSVPGNTIYF
TRBV9	TRBJ2-1	CASSVFLAGGEQFF
TRBV9	TRBJ1-1	CASSADRGTEAFF
TRBV9	TRBJ1-3	CASSVLQDSGNTIYF
TRBV7-9	TRBJ2-7	CASSMTVYEQYF
TRBV7-2	TRBJ1-5	CASSLIITGSQPQHF
TRBV30	TRBJ1-5	CAWRAPRGTAQPQHF
TRBV27	TRBJ1-1	CASSLQGAGTEAFF
TRBV19	TRBJ2-1	CASSIAPSYNEQFF
TRBV9	TRBJ2-3	CASSVGGRTTDTQYF
TRBV30	TRBJ1-2	CAWSSEGNYGYTF
TRBV30	TRBJ1-6	CAWSVPGTYSPLHF
TRBV2	TRBJ1-6	CASSPGVNSPLHF
TRBV19	TRBJ1-2	CASTYSSGFYGYTF
TRBV11-3	TRBJ2-1	CASSFAHSGRAHEQFF
TRBV7-2	TRBJ2-5	CASSGSRQGETQYF
TRBV19	TRBJ2-1	CASSGSLTGTSGRISYNEQFF
TRBV11-2	TRBJ1-2	CASSLDPWGANYGYTF
TRBV9	TRBJ1-1	CASRRQGGMNTEAFF
TRBV18	TRBJ1-2	CASSPGQASMWYTF
TRBV6-1	TRBJ2-7	CASRGAYEQYF
TRBV6-5	TRBJ2-7	CASSYDRAYEQYF
TRBV15	TRBJ2-1	CATSSGGLAARSYNEQFF
TRBV5-1	TRBJ2-1	CASNGGTSGLVNEQFF
TRBV6-5	TRBJ2-3	CASSYVAVSGGAQYF
TRBV9	TRBJ2-5	CASSPSGRGTQYF
TRBV5-4	TRBJ1-2	CASSLFGGARGYTF
TRBV5-1	TRBJ2-5	CASSLTSKKETQYF
TRBV18	TRBJ2-2	CASSPPGLAGAGELFF
TRBV11-2	TRBJ2-7	CASSSGQGRYEQYF
TRBV28	TRBJ1-4	CASRRQFATNEKLFF